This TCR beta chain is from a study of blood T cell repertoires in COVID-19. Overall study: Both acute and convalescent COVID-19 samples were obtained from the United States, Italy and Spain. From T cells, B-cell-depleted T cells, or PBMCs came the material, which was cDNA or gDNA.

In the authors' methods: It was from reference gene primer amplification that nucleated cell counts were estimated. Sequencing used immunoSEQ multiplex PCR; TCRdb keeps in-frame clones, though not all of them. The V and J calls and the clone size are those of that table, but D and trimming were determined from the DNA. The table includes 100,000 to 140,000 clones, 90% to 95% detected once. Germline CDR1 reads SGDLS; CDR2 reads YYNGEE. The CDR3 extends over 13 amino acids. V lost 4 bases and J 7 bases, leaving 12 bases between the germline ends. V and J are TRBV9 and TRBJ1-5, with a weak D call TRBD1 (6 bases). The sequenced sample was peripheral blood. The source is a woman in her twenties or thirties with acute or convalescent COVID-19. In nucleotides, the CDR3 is TGTGCCAGCAGCTTCAGGGGTTTGCAGCCCCAGCATTTT. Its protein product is CASSFRGLQPQHF.